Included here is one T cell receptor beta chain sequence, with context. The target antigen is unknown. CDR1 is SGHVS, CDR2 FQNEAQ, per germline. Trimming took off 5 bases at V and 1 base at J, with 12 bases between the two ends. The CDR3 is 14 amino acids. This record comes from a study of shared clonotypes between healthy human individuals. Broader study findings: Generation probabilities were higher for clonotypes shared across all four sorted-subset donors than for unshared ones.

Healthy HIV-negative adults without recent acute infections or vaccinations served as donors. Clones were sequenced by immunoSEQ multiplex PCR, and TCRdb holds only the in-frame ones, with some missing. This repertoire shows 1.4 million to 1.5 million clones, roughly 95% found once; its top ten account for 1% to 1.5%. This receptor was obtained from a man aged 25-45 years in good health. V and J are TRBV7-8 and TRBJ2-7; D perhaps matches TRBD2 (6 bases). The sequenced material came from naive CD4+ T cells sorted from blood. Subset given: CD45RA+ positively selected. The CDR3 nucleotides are TGTGCCAGCAGCATCCGGGGGATTTCCTACGAGCAGTACTTC. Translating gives CASSIRGISYEQYF.